This is a list of T cell receptor beta chains from one sample in a study. Via MiXCR, TCRdb re-called the 5' RACE reads, giving one row per CDR3 protein. In the table there are 600 or so distinct CDR3 sequences, roughly 9.4% of which are singletons. The material sequenced was central memory T cells from blood PBMCs. These receptors originate from a male donor with HIV. Both conserved end residues are trimmed from each CDR3. D genes are given only for firm matches. The size field is filled for only some rows; it gives once, few, many or a size class.

clone_size,d_call,v_call,cdr3_aa
large,.,TRBV3-1,ASSQGTAVNRYEQY
.,.,TRBV20-1,SARDQNTQY
.,.,TRBV25-1,ASSGYYEQY
few,.,TRBV7-3,ASSFKPGLGTDTQY
few,TRBD2,TRBV24-1,ATSEASGNFYNEQF
few,.,TRBV6-1,ASSLSGRAAF
.,.,TRBV28,ASSFGTSRGYT
.,.,TRBV6-5,ASSYTGPSNQPQH
large,TRBD2,TRBV28,ASSFRLAAQY
.,.,TRBV7-2,ASSLARQGGIQY
large,TRBD1,TRBV7-7,ASSLDRDETQY
.,TRBD1,TRBV7-6,ASSLGLGQGQETQY
large,TRBD1,TRBV20-1,SASGTGGSWEQY
large,TRBD1,TRBV30,ACDRTGTGNTIY
large,TRBD2,TRBV11-3,ASSLDGTSGSEWNNEQF
.,TRBD1,TRBV4-1,ASSARTGDPPRAF
.,.,TRBV12-3/TRBV12-4,ASSPGGGGYNEQF
.,.,TRBV7-3,ASSARQGTDTQY
few,.,TRBV6-1,ASRQESNTEAF